The subject of this entry is one TCR beta chain. What it binds is unknown. TCRdb reprocessed the 5' RACE reads via MiXCR and lists one record per CDR3 protein. The sample contains around 1.7 million distinct CDR3 sequences, under 35% of which appear only once. This specimen comes from a study of identical twins. Notes on the study in general: There were fewer insertions in abundant cord blood beta clonotypes, but memory repertoires showed no such pattern. Alpha sequences that were out-of-frame and twin-shared showed an excess of low generation probability.

Trimming took 5 bases from V and 2 from J; bases not matched to a gene: 3. This CDR3 comprises 14 residues. Germline values: CDR1 DFQATT, CDR2 SNEGSKA (reference sequence). Everyone who donated was a healthy Caucasian. This clonotype originated in a newborn girl in good health. The chain recombines TRBV20-1 with TRBJ2-1; TRBD2 matches at 10 bases. Sequencing was carried out using cord blood. Here the CDR3 reads CSAESGRAYNEQFF. The DNA for the CDR3 is TGCAGTGCTGAAAGCGGGAGGGCCTACAATGAGCAGTTCTTC.